The 30 T cell receptor beta chains given below trace back to one sample, sequenced in a study of CD8+ T cells in alopecia areata. Documented treatment: oral pan-JAK inhibitor, 5-10 mg twice daily. Following RNA extraction, reverse transcription yielded cDNA that acted as the sequencing template. Sequenced by immunoSEQ multiplex PCR; TCRdb stores in-frame clones only, minus some. There are 90,000 or so clones in the sample; roughly 46% occur only once, and less than 20% lies in the top ten. The specimen was CD8+ T cells sorted from blood, collected at week 24, from a patient treated with tofacitinib. These receptors all stem from a human donor with alopecia areata.

The chain joins TRBV27 to TRBJ2-7; D is perhaps TRBD1 (5 bases). Germline CDR1 is MNHEY and CDR2 is SMNVEV (reference sequence). The length of the CDR3 is 13 residues. V lost 3 bases and J 2 bases, leaving 8 bases between the germline ends. The CDR3 here is CASSLTATYEQYF. The CDR3 coding sequence is TGTGCCAGCAGTTTGACAGCGACCTACGAGCAGTACTTC.

V is TRBV4-1 and J is TRBJ2-3; 7 bases match TRBD1. CDR1 MGHRA and CDR2 YSYEKL come from the germline V gene. The CDR3 runs to 16 residues. With V trimmed by 4 bases and J by 4 bases, 11 bases remained unmatched. CDR3 amino acids: CASSPEQGLLPDTQYF. Here the CDR3 DNA reads TGCGCCAGCAGCCCGGAACAGGGGCTCCTTCCAGATACGCAGTATTTT.

CDR3 DNA: TGTGCCAGCAGCTTACGGGGGAACACTGAAGCTTTCTTT. This sequence encodes CASSLRGNTEAFF. V usage is TRBV7-6 and J usage is TRBJ1-1; D is undetermined. There are 13 residues in the CDR3. The V gene lost 2 bases and the J gene lost 1 base, with 5 bases spanning the gap. CDR1 is SGHVS, CDR2 FNYEAQ, per germline.

This clone was seen ten or more times. The genes are TRBV30 and TRBJ1-1; D is ambiguous. This CDR3 is built from 12 residues. Germline CDR1 reads GTSNPN; CDR2 reads SVGIG (reference sequence). Trimming shortened V by 0 bases and J by 8 bases, and 10 bases separated the two germline ends. The CDR3 here is CAWSVSGPEAFF. The CDR3 nucleotides read TGTGCCTGGAGTGTATCCGGGCCCGAAGCTTTCTTT.

The chain has TRBV29-1 and TRBJ2-5; D uncertain. The end of the DNA aligns better with TRBJ2-7, so the J call may be wrong. The CDR3 loop spans 13 amino acids. Germline CDR1 is SQVTM and CDR2 is ANQGSEA. The CDR3 DNA reads TGCAGCGGGCGTAACATGGAGTCCTACGAGCAGTACTTC. Its translation is CSGRNMESYEQYF.

This clone showed up just a few times. The chain couples TRBV28 to TRBJ2-7; tentatively, D is TRBD1 (6 bases). The CDR3 is 14 residues long. V dropped 6 bases and J dropped 2 bases, with 14 bases sitting between them. The germline V gene has CDR1 MDHEN and CDR2 SYDVKM. This CDR3 is CASSLRDIPYEQYF. The CDR3 DNA reads as TGTGCCAGCAGCCTCCGGGACATCCCCTACGAGCAGTACTTC.

The gene calls are TRBV15 and TRBJ2-6, with D hard to call. The CDR3 has 15 residues. V was shortened by 7 bases and J by 2 bases, with 12 bases between the two germline ends. CDR1 and CDR2 (germline): LNHNV, YYDKDF (reference sequence). CDR3 amino acids: CATTPGPTGANVLTF. For the CDR3, the DNA is TGTGCCACCACACCCGGACCTACTGGGGCCAACGTCCTGACTTTC.

This clone has just a few counts. This rearrangement joins TRBV29-1 to TRBJ1-1; the D is unclear. This CDR3 has 13 amino acids. V was trimmed by 2 bases and J by 8 bases, leaving 15 bases between them. Germline CDR1 reads SQVTM; CDR2 reads ANQGSEA. CDR3 region: CSVESRVRFEAFF. CDR3 sequence (DNA): TGCAGCGTTGAATCTCGGGTCAGGTTCGAAGCTTTCTTT.

This chain uses TRBV28 with TRBJ2-4; possibly TRBD1 for D (6 bases). Germline CDR1 MDHEN, CDR2 SYDVKM. The V end lost 2 bases, the J end lost 2 bases, and 13 bases lay between the germline ends. The CDR3 is 16 residues long. CDR3 bases: TGTGCCAGCAGTTTACGCAGGGGTGTAACCAAAAACATTCAGTACTTC. This encodes CASSLRRGVTKNIQYF.

J is TRBJ2-5 and V is TRBV7-9, with 9 bases lining up with TRBD1. The CDR3 totals 15 residues. Per the germline V gene, CDR1 is SEHNR and CDR2 is FQNEAQ (reference sequence). V dropped 5 bases and J dropped 4; count of bases not matched to a gene: 8. The CDR3 DNA reads TGTGCCAGCAGCCCTGGACAGGGGATAAGAGAGACCCAGTACTTC. It codes for CASSPGQGIRETQYF.

This clone was detected a few times. The chain recombines TRBV2 with TRBJ2-7; the match to TRBD2 covers 9 bases. From germline, CDR1 is SNHLY and CDR2 FYNNEI. The CDR3 covers 19 residues. The V and J ends lost 0 bases and 2 bases, in that order; junction bases with no gene match: 14. The CDR3 DNA reads TGTGCCAGCAGTGAAGCGCAGGTGGCGGGAGGGCCGTCTCCCTACGAGCAGTACTTC. Protein product: CASSEAQVAGGPSPYEQYF.

This clone was counted only a few times. The gene calls are TRBV29-1 and TRBJ2-7; no firm D call. This CDR3 comprises 11 residues. Trimming cost V 4 bases and J 3 bases, with 7 bases left between them. From germline, CDR1 is SQVTM and CDR2 ANQGSEA. This chain's CDR3 is CSVGGVYEQYF. In DNA form, the CDR3 reads TGCAGCGTTGGTGGGGTCTACGAGCAGTACTTC.

V is TRBV28 and J is TRBJ2-7; D may match TRBD1 or TRBD2 (5 bases each). V lost 3 bases, J lost 4 bases, and 7 bases lay in between. Looked up from germline, CDR1 is MDHEN and CDR2 is SYDVKM. This CDR3 has 12 residues. The CDR3 region is CASSFEGYEQYF. The DNA of the CDR3 is TGTGCCAGCAGTTTCGAGGGGTACGAGCAGTACTTC.

As regards this clone: Other nucleotide sequences from this sample produce the same CDR3. CDR3 bases: TGTGCCAGTAGTATGGGAGGTCTTGAAGCTTTCTTT. Its protein product is CASSMGGLEAFF. V is TRBV19 and J is TRBJ1-1; D call uncertain. V was trimmed by 3 bases and J by 7 bases, leaving 9 bases between them. There are 12 residues in the CDR3. Germline loops: CDR1 LNHDA, CDR2 SQIVND (reference sequence).

The J gene is TRBJ1-5, the V gene TRBV4-1; D is unclear. This CDR3 is 13 amino acids long. V was pared by 8 bases and J by 7 bases, with 15 bases between. From germline, CDR1 is MGHRA and CDR2 YSYEKL. CDR3 sequence: CASSLGTAQPQHF. The CDR3, as DNA: TGCGCCAGCTCCCTTGGCACCGCCCAGCCCCAGCATTTT.

The V gene is TRBV9, the J gene TRBJ2-1; D is uncertain. Germline-derived CDR1 and CDR2 are SGDLS and YYNGEE. Trimming pared 3 bases from V and 4 bases from J, leaving 17 bases between. This CDR3 has 16 residues. The CDR3 loop reads CASSGPAYLGYNEQFF. The CDR3 DNA follows: TGTGCCAGCAGCGGTCCCGCCTACTTGGGTTACAATGAGCAGTTCTTC.

The J gene is TRBJ1-4, the V gene TRBV4-1; 8 bases map to TRBD1. CDR3 length: 15 amino acids. The junction had 2 bases not matched to a gene; V was cut back by 1 base and J by 4 bases. In germline, CDR1 is MGHRA, CDR2 YSYEKL. DNA for the CDR3: TGCGCCAGCAGCCAAGGGGACAGGATTAATGAAAAACTGTTTTTT. This gives the protein CASSQGDRINEKLFF.

In DNA form, the CDR3 reads TGTGCCAGCAGCCAATGGCCAGCAGGATCCTACGAGCAGTACTTC. Translating gives CASSQWPAGSYEQYF. The chain is built from TRBV4-2 and TRBJ2-7, with no clear D. The V gene lost 2 bases and the J gene lost 1 base, with 12 bases spanning the gap. The CDR3 runs 15 residues. From germline, CDR1 is LGHNA and CDR2 YNFKEQ.

The V call is TRBV23-1, the J call TRBJ2-4; D is possibly TRBD2 (6 bases). TRBV23-1 is an ORF; its function is uncertain. The CDR3 sequence is 21 residues long. Trimming removed 3 bases at V and 1 base at J, with 28 bases between. CDR3 DNA sequence: TGCGCCAGCAGTCAGCGGGGCTTACAGGCGCCCTTGGGATTGGCCAAAAACATTCAGTACTTC. It translates to CASSQRGLQAPLGLAKNIQYF.

J is TRBJ1-1 and V is TRBV5-5, with D hard to call. Trimming cost V 1 base and J 6 bases, with 7 bases left between them. There are 12 residues in the CDR3. Per the germline V gene, CDR1 is SGHKS and CDR2 is YYEKEE (reference sequence). The CDR3 bases are TGTGCCAGCAGCTTGACCGGGGCTGAAGCTTTCTTT. Amino acid sequence: CASSLTGAEAFF.

The V call is TRBV5-4, the J call TRBJ1-2, with 9 bases fitting TRBD1. Germline V gives CDR1 SGHNT, CDR2 YYREEE (reference sequence). The CDR3 covers 14 residues. The trim removed 4 bases at V and 7 bases at J, leaving 8 bases unmatched. CDR3: CASSPGTGFFGYTF. The CDR3, as DNA: TGTGCCAGCAGCCCCGGGACAGGGTTCTTTGGCTACACCTTC. Variable domain in full (rest from reference TRBV5-4 and TRBJ1-2): ETGVTQSPTHLIKTRGQQVTLRCSSQSGHNTVSWYQQALGQGPQFIFQYYREEENGRGNFPPRFSGLQFPNYSSELNVNALELDDSALYLCASSPGTGFFGYTFGSGTRLTVV.

This clone was recorded only once. V usage is TRBV7-3 and J usage is TRBJ2-1; TRBD2 matches at 8 bases. After removal of 5 bases from V and 3 bases from J, the junction contained 6 bases not matched to a gene. Germline V CDR1 and CDR2: SGHTA, FQGTGA. CDR3 length: 15 residues. The DNA of the CDR3 is TGTGCCAGCAGCAATAGCGGGACCTTCTACAATGAGCAGTTCTTC. This encodes CASSNSGTFYNEQFF.

The J gene is TRBJ1-2, the V gene TRBV7-9; D unresolved. CDR1 is SEHNR, CDR2 FQNEAQ, per germline (reference sequence). This CDR3 contains 14 residues. V lost 1 base to trimming and J lost 2 bases, with 8 bases between them. CDR3 DNA: TGTGCCAGCAGCTTAGTTGGAGTGAACTATGGCTACACCTTC. Its protein product is CASSLVGVNYGYTF.

The V and J genes are TRBV27 and TRBJ2-7, with 8 bases fitting TRBD1. CDR3 length: 14 amino acids. V was pared by 4 bases and J by 5 bases, with 7 bases of the junction left unmatched. Germline-derived CDR1 and CDR2 are MNHEY and SMNVEV (reference sequence). The CDR3 DNA sequence: TGTGCCAGCAGTTCAGGGGGCGAATTCGACGAGCAGTACTTC. Its translation is CASSSGGEFDEQYF.

This clone has a handful of counts. The V and J genes are TRBV4-2 and TRBJ2-7; possible D gene TRBD2, 6 bases. Trimming took 0 bases from V and 2 from J, leaving 14 bases between them. Germline CDR1 is LGHNA and CDR2 is YNFKEQ. The CDR3 totals 16 residues. The DNA for the CDR3 is TGTGCCAGCAGCCAAGAGCCTGGCGGGACTGCCTACGAGCAGTACTTC. Amino acid sequence: CASSQEPGGTAYEQYF.

This clone came up a few times. This chain uses TRBV7-9 with TRBJ2-7, with 7 bases lining up with TRBD1. Trimming at V came to 5 bases and at J to 3 bases, leaving 7 bases not matched to a gene. Germline V CDR1 and CDR2: SEHNR, FQNEAQ (reference sequence). The CDR3 has 14 amino acids. The CDR3 nucleotides read TGTGCCAGCAGCCCCGGCACAGGGGTCTACGAGCAGTACTTC. Protein sequence: CASSPGTGVYEQYF.

The chain carries TRBV6-5 and TRBJ1-2; 7 nucleotides agree with TRBD1. Germline V lookup: CDR1 MNHEY, CDR2 SVGAGI. With V trimmed by 2 bases and J by 5 bases, 8 bases remained unmatched. There are 15 residues in the CDR3. This CDR3 is CASSYAQGGNYGYTF. For the CDR3, the DNA is TGTGCCAGCAGTTACGCGCAGGGGGGAAATTATGGCTACACCTTC.

The count of this clone is one. V is TRBV11-2 and J is TRBJ1-2; TRBD1 matches at 7 bases. Germline CDR1 and CDR2: SGHAT and FQNNGV. J gave up 2 bases and V 0 bases, and 0 bases lay outside the gene matches. The CDR3 length is 14 residues. CDR3 region: CASSLEGGNYGYTF. DNA for the CDR3: TGTGCCAGCAGCTTAGAAGGGGGCAACTATGGCTACACCTTC.

This sequence joins TRBV29-1 and TRBJ1-2; possible D gene TRBD1, 6 bases. The CDR3 sequence is 13 residues long. V lost 7 bases to trimming and J lost 0 bases, with 12 bases between them. Germline assignment: CDR1 SQVTM and CDR2 ANQGSEA. This CDR3 is CSARTVANYGYTF. The CDR3 DNA sequence: TGCAGCGCCCGGACAGTAGCTAACTATGGCTACACCTTC.

This clone occurred once. The chain joins TRBV7-9 to TRBJ1-1; TRBD1 matches at 10 bases. Trimming at V came to 5 bases and at J to 7 bases, leaving 10 bases not matched to a gene. This CDR3 comprises 15 residues. The germline V gene encodes CDR1 SEHNR and CDR2 FQNEAQ (reference sequence). The DNA for the CDR3 is TGTGCCAGCAGCGATCCGGGACAGGGGAATTTTGAAGCTTTCTTT. It codes for CASSDPGQGNFEAFF.